This T cell receptor (beta chain) was recorded in a study of breast tumors, draining lymph nodes, adjacent tissues. Study-wide results and limits: The lymph node origin of tumor T cells was framed as consistent with a hypothesis, not demonstrated. Luminal-like breast cancer showed significantly higher tumor–nontumor repertoire similarity than basal-like. Data fit most tumor T cells coming from lymph node, expanding in tumor. Tumor TCR diversity was below lymph nodes but above nontumor tissue.

As for this clonotype: Antigen unknown.

MiXCR was run by TCRdb on the multiplex PCR reads, yielding one entry per CDR3 protein. The data show 200,000 to 300,000 distinct CDR3 sequences, under 35% seen once. Samples came from axillary lymph nodes draining the breast cancer. Material: axillary lymph node tissue. The receptor comes from a female donor with breast cancer. Some clones in this sample may be carry-over from other donors' samples.

As DNA, the CDR3 is TGTGCCACCAGCAGAGAAGCGGGTTCCACAGATACGCAGTATTTT. Protein product: CATSREAGSTDTQYF. The chain uses TRBV15 and TRBJ2-3, with a possible D match to TRBD2 (6 bases). In germline, CDR1 is LNHNV, CDR2 YYDKDF (reference sequence). This CDR3 is built from 15 residues. Trimming removed 0 bases at V and 2 bases at J, with 9 bases between.